The 28 T cell receptor beta chains listed next were all sequenced from one sample in a study of naive and memory T cell subsets (dated by TCRdb to 2016 to 2017). Libraries came from UMI-ligation and nested PCR. Instrument used: Illumina MiSeq. The beta constant-region primer was an equimolar mix of two oligonucleotides covering both TRBC1 and TRBC2. The ligated cDNA went through four rounds of PCR with nested alpha and beta constant-region primers together with the SP2 primer. The public reads were reanalyzed by TCRdb: fastp trimming at Q25, MiXCR alignment, in-frame beta chains only. Here each entry gathers all rows of one CDR3 protein and keeps the most common genes and DNA. The sample records roughly 150,000 distinct CDR3 sequences, approximately 20% of which are singletons. The biggest ten clones account for about 0.57% of the sample. Their antigens are not known. General findings and caveats noted by the study authors: A few larger clonotypes were present in naive repertoires, particularly the CD8 repertoires, and these clonotypes were possibly memory cells re-expressing CD45RA.

Sequenced: naive CD8+ T cells from blood. The sample's cell subset or site label, in plain terms: naive T cells, CD45RA high CD27+. The receptors here all came from a human donor in good health.

This clonotype turned up a few times. This rearrangement joins TRBV29-1 to TRBJ2-1; 10 bases match TRBD2. With 4 bases clipped from V and 6 bases from J, the junction kept 6 bases outside the gene matches. This CDR3 region has 14 residues. Germline values: CDR1 SQVTM, CDR2 ANQGSEA. The CDR3 bases are TGCAGCGTTGGCCTGTCTAGCGGGGGCAATGAGCAGTTCTTC. This gives the protein CSVGLSSGGNEQFF.

There are a few counts of this clonotype. V usage is TRBV4-1 and J usage is TRBJ1-2; D is perhaps TRBD1 (6 bases). Germline loops: CDR1 MGHRA, CDR2 YSYEKL. CDR3 length equals 15 residues. V was pared by 0 bases and J by 6 bases, with 14 bases between. CDR3: CASSQDWAGVNGYTF. CDR3 nucleotides: TGCGCCAGCAGCCAAGATTGGGCAGGGGTGAATGGCTACACCTTC.

This clonotype has only a few counts. The V gene is TRBV7-9, the J gene TRBJ2-7, with unresolved D. CDR1 is SEHNR, CDR2 FQNEAQ, per germline (reference sequence). Trimming shortened V by 5 bases and J by 6 bases, and 8 bases separated the two germline ends. The CDR3 is made up of 11 amino acids. The CDR3 here is CASSAVGEQYF. CDR3 sequence (DNA): TGTGCCAGCAGCGCCGTGGGCGAGCAGTACTTC.

In its sample, this clonotype was seen a few times. The chain carries TRBV4-1 and TRBJ2-7; weak D call: TRBD2 (5 bases). The germline V and J ends were trimmed by 4 bases and 6 bases, with 19 bases remaining between them. Germline lookup yields CDR1 MGHRA and CDR2 YSYEKL. CDR3 length: 15 residues. In nucleotides, the CDR3 is TGCGCCAGCAGCCTACCGGACTCCATCCCCACCGAGCAGTACTTC. It translates to CASSLPDSIPTEQYF.

The chain couples TRBV7-9 to TRBJ2-3, with 10 bases aligning to TRBD2. The CDR3 spans 16 residues. CDR1 SEHNR and CDR2 FQNEAQ come from the germline V gene (reference sequence). Unmatched junction bases numbered 6, after V lost 6 bases and J lost 0 bases. This chain's CDR3 is CASRGLAVRSTDTQYF. For the CDR3, the DNA is TGTGCCAGCAGAGGACTAGCGGTTAGGAGCACAGATACGCAGTATTTT.

V is TRBV2 and J is TRBJ2-7, with no clear D. Germline assignment: CDR1 SNHLY and CDR2 FYNNEI. Trimming removed 7 bases from V and 1 base from J, with 5 bases in between. This CDR3 has 11 amino acids. The CDR3 DNA is TGTGCCAGCAAATCATCCTACGAGCAGTACTTC. This codes for CASKSSYEQYF.

This clonotype was counted only a few times. V gene TRBV5-4 combines with J gene TRBJ2-1; 11 bases are a match to TRBD2. CDR3 length equals 18 residues. Germline V gene sequence: CDR1 SGHNT, CDR2 YYREEE (reference sequence). The J segment lost 5 bases and the V segment lost 0 bases, leaving 10 bases of the junction unmatched. The DNA of the CDR3 is TGTGCCAGCAGCTTGGGACTAGCGGGATCGCTCCCCGACAATGAGCAGTTCTTC. Its translation is CASSLGLAGSLPDNEQFF.

The chain carries TRBV12-3 or TRBV12-4 and TRBJ2-1; D not certain. V was clipped by 2 bases and J by 8 bases, with 10 bases between them. The CDR3 is made up of 13 amino acids. The CDR3 DNA reads TGTGCCAGCAGTTTAATCCCCACGGATGAGCAGTTCTTC. Translated: CASSLIPTDEQFF.

This clonotype has a handful of counts. The chain carries TRBV12-3 or TRBV12-4 and TRBJ2-5; TRBD1 might be the D (5 bases). V lost 1 base to trimming and J lost 4 bases, with 16 bases between them. The CDR3 is 16 amino acids. CDR3 in amino acids: CASSLGWQGSRETQYF. DNA of the CDR3: TGTGCCAGCAGTTTAGGGTGGCAGGGTAGTAGAGAGACCCAGTACTTC.

This clonotype was counted many times. The CDR3 sequence: CASSPLAGSSYEQYF. CDR3 DNA: TGCGCCAGCAGCCCGCTCGCGGGGAGCTCCTACGAGCAGTACTTC. The chain recombines TRBV4-1 with TRBJ2-7; TRBD2 is a possible D gene (6 bases). The V end lost 4 bases, the J end lost 0 bases, and 13 bases lay between the germline ends. Germline values: CDR1 MGHRA, CDR2 YSYEKL. The CDR3 contains 15 residues.

The chain recombines TRBV4-1 with TRBJ1-1; D is undetermined. Trimming took 0 bases from V and 7 from J, leaving 9 bases between them. CDR1 MGHRA and CDR2 YSYEKL come from the germline V gene. This CDR3 contains 13 residues. The CDR3 bases are TGCGCCAGCAGCCAAGAATTTTCGGTTGAAGCTTTCTTT. It codes for CASSQEFSVEAFF.

V and J are TRBV5-4 and TRBJ2-7, with D perhaps TRBD2 (5 bases). V gave up 8 bases and J gave up 1 base, with 16 bases separating them. The CDR3 covers 14 residues. CDR1 is SGHNT, CDR2 YYREEE, per germline (reference sequence). CDR3 sequence (DNA): TGTGCCAGTCACCCGGACTCCAATTCCTACGAGCAGTACTTC. This translates into CASHPDSNSYEQYF.

V usage is TRBV15 and J usage is TRBJ2-1; 15 bases are shared with TRBD2. This CDR3 has 16 residues. V trimming: 1 base; J trimming: 6 bases; junction bases outside the gene matches: 1. From germline, CDR1 is LNHNV and CDR2 YYDKDF (reference sequence). The CDR3 coding sequence is TGTGCCACCAGCAGAGGGACTAGCGGGAGGGGCAATGAGCAGTTCTTC. It encodes CATSRGTSGRGNEQFF.

This chain links TRBV10-2 with TRBJ2-5; 11 positions agree with TRBD2. Germline assignment: CDR1 WSHSY and CDR2 SAAADI. The J segment lost 1 base and the V segment lost 0 bases, leaving 4 bases of the junction unmatched. This CDR3 contains 17 residues. The CDR3 coding sequence is TGCGCCAGCAGTGAGTCCCTAGCGGGAGGACCCCAAGAGACCCAGTACTTC. This codes for CASSESLAGGPQETQYF.

In this sample, this clonotype turned up a few times. This rearrangement joins TRBV7-6 to TRBJ2-2, with 7 nucleotides matching TRBD2. V gave up 1 base and J gave up 2 bases; unmatched junction bases: 4. The CDR3 has 16 residues. CDR1 and CDR2 from the germline V gene are SGHVS and FNYEAQ. DNA for the CDR3: TGTGCCAGCAGCTTAGAACTAGCGCTCAACACCGGGGAGCTGTTTTTT. This translates into CASSLELALNTGELFF.

In the case of this clonotype: A read error may account for a junction end that differs from germline. The genes are TRBV4-1 and TRBJ2-7; D is possibly TRBD1 (5 bases). The CDR3 covers 13 residues. Germline CDR1 MGHRA, CDR2 YSYEKL. The DNA for the CDR3 is TGCGCCAGCAGCCAAGGCAGGGATTACGAGCAGCACTTC. This codes for CASSQGRDYEQHF.

This clonotype has more than one count but fewer than ten. The chain links TRBV28 to TRBJ1-2, with TRBD1 matching over 9 bases. The germline V gene encodes CDR1 MDHEN and CDR2 SYDVKM. This CDR3 has 14 amino acids. J was trimmed by 5 bases and V by 6 bases; bases with no gene match: 7. CDR3: CASRGRDRVYGYTF. CDR3 nucleotides: TGTGCCAGCAGGGGCCGGGACAGGGTTTATGGCTACACCTTC.

This clonotype has more than one count but fewer than ten. V and J are TRBV19 and TRBJ2-3; D unclear. Germline CDR1 and CDR2: LNHDA and SQIVND (reference sequence). This CDR3 is built from 14 residues. The V end was cut by 4 bases, the J end by 3 bases, with 11 bases between. CDR3 in amino acids: CASSSFRLTDTQYF. CDR3 bases: TGTGCCAGTAGTAGCTTTAGGTTAACAGATACGCAGTATTTT.

This clonotype has only a few counts. V gene TRBV6-5 combines with J gene TRBJ2-1, with 7 nucleotides matching TRBD1. Trimming cost V 4 bases and J 4 bases; bases outside gene matches: 4. The CDR3 has 14 residues. Germline V gene data show CDR1 as MNHEY and CDR2 as SVGAGI. The CDR3 region has the DNA TGTGCCAGCAGTTCTAGGGGGCTGTACAATGAGCAGTTCTTC. Its translation: CASSSRGLYNEQFF.

V is TRBV6-1 and J is TRBJ2-7; 7 bases are a match to TRBD1. V was pared by 4 bases and J by 5 bases, with 5 bases of the junction left unmatched. The CDR3 runs 13 residues. Per the germline V gene, CDR1 is MNHNS and CDR2 is SASEGT. The CDR3 is CASSVTGSHEQYF. DNA for the CDR3: TGTGCCAGCAGTGTGACAGGGTCGCACGAGCAGTACTTC.

The rearrangement joins TRBV4-1 to TRBJ2-3; 14 bases are a match to TRBD2. Germline CDR1 is MGHRA and CDR2 is YSYEKL. Losses at the gene ends were 6 bases for V and 2 bases for J; bases not matched to a gene: 10. This CDR3 comprises 18 residues. Here the CDR3 reads CASRPTGTSGSPTDTQYF. The CDR3 DNA reads as TGCGCCAGCAGACCGACCGGGACTAGCGGGAGCCCCACAGATACGCAGTATTTT.

This clonotype was seen more than once but under ten times. The chain links TRBV29-1 to TRBJ2-7; TRBD2 might be the D (5 bases). The CDR3 extends over 11 amino acids. V was shortened by 6 bases and J by 1 base, with 7 bases between the two germline ends. The germline V gene has CDR1 SQVTM and CDR2 ANQGSEA. The CDR3 region is CSVGDSYEQYF. The CDR3 DNA is TGCAGCGTCGGGGATTCCTACGAGCAGTACTTC.

This clonotype was recorded a few times. This sequence joins TRBV6-1 and TRBJ1-2, with D unresolved. The CDR3 consists of 13 residues. The germline gives CDR1 MNHNS, CDR2 SASEGT. Trimming left V 6 bases short and J 0 bases short, with 8 bases between. The CDR3 nucleotides read TGTGCCAGCAGCGAGGGCACTAACTATGGCTACACCTTC. It yields the protein CASSEGTNYGYTF.

The chain couples TRBV7-8 to TRBJ1-1; D is undetermined. Germline V lookup: CDR1 SGHVS, CDR2 FQNEAQ. CDR3 length: 13 amino acids. The ends were cut back, 1 base at V and 8 bases at J, with 11 bases in the middle. The CDR3 spells CASSLGTSLEAFF. The CDR3 DNA sequence: TGTGCCAGCAGCTTAGGGACGTCTCTCGAAGCTTTCTTT.

This clonotype was seen a few times. The chain joins TRBV20-1 to TRBJ2-1; 10 bases agree with TRBD2. The germline V gene has CDR1 DFQATT and CDR2 SNEGSKA (reference sequence). The length of the CDR3 is 13 residues. The V gene end was trimmed by 7 bases and the J gene end by 6 bases; junction bases not matched to a gene: 6. This CDR3 reads CSVSSGRANEQFF. CDR3 bases: TGCAGTGTATCCAGCGGGAGGGCCAATGAGCAGTTCTTC.

The gene calls are TRBV28 and TRBJ2-1; D assignment may be TRBD1 or TRBD2 (5 bases each). CDR1 and CDR2 (germline): MDHEN, SYDVKM. The V end lost 3 bases, the J end lost 0 bases, and 12 bases lay between the germline ends. This CDR3 has 16 amino acids. DNA of the CDR3: TGTGCCAGCAGTTTTAATGGGGGTAGCTCCTACAATGAGCAGTTCTTC. Translation: CASSFNGGSSYNEQFF.

A few counts support this clonotype. This chain uses TRBV20-1 with TRBJ2-3; 9 positions match TRBD1. V gave up 6 bases and J gave up 5 bases; unmatched junction bases: 9. CDR1 DFQATT and CDR2 SNEGSKA come from the germline V gene (reference sequence). This CDR3 contains 14 residues. The chain's CDR3 is CSAKEDRGQDTQYF. In DNA, the CDR3 is TGCAGTGCCAAGGAGGACAGGGGACAAGATACGCAGTATTTT.

In its sample, this clonotype was seen a few times. The chain uses TRBV28 and TRBJ1-1; no firm D call. Germline lookup yields CDR1 MDHEN and CDR2 SYDVKM. The CDR3 length is 18 residues. Trimming stripped 1 base from V and 5 bases from J, with 23 bases between. CDR3 protein: CASSLFFETVGIRTEAFF. DNA for the CDR3: TGTGCCAGCAGTTTATTTTTTGAGACGGTGGGGATTCGGACTGAAGCTTTCTTT.